A single sample is the source of the 20 T cell receptor beta chains below, sequenced in a study of blood T cells in healthy people across ages. Combining a sample-barcoded 5' primer with a J-beta primer mix, a second PCR ran for 7 to 11 cycles. TCRdb re-called the 5' RACE reads through MiXCR, storing one row per CDR3 protein. Seen here are hundreds of thousands of distinct CDR3 sequences, around 45% observed once, and the top ten hold around a third. The sequencing input was blood. These receptors originate from a woman aged 55-75 years in good health.

The chain has TRBV7-2 and TRBJ2-1, with TRBD2 identical over 10 bases. The CDR3 sequence is 16 residues long. CDR1 is SGHTA, CDR2 FQGNSA, per germline. V shed 2 bases, J shed 5 bases, and the junction held 6 bases outside the gene matches. The CDR3: CASSLSGTSENNEQFF. The CDR3 nucleotides read TGTGCCAGCAGCTTAAGCGGGACTAGCGAGAACAATGAGCAGTTCTTC.

This clonotype was counted a few times. This chain uses TRBV10-3 with TRBJ1-2, with 11 bases identical to TRBD1. The CDR3 length is 15 residues. Germline V CDR1 and CDR2: ENHRY, SYGVKD. V lost 3 bases to trimming and J lost 3 bases; unmatched junction nucleotides: 3. CDR3 amino acids: CAISDPGQGDYGYTF. In DNA, the CDR3 is TGTGCCATCAGTGACCCGGGACAGGGGGACTATGGCTACACCTTC.

This clonotype came up many times. The CDR3: CSVGQVENEQYF. The CDR3 bases are TGCAGCGTTGGCCAGGTCGAGAACGAGCAGTACTTC. The chain couples TRBV29-1 to TRBJ2-7; the D is unclear. The V gene lost 4 bases and the J gene lost 5 bases, with 12 bases spanning the gap. This CDR3 has 12 residues. Germline assignment: CDR1 SQVTM and CDR2 ANQGSEA.

This sequence joins TRBV5-1 and TRBJ1-2; D gene uncertain. CDR1 SGHRS and CDR2 YFSETQ come from the germline V gene. The CDR3 contains 13 residues. Trimming removed 3 bases from V and 8 bases from J, with 14 bases in between. CDR3 protein: CASSSDLTGGYTF. As DNA, the CDR3 is TGCGCCAGCAGCTCAGACCTCACGGGAGGCTACACCTTC.

This clonotype has just a few counts. This chain uses TRBV7-2 with TRBJ2-7; TRBD2 matches at 16 bases. The length of the CDR3 is 23 residues. Germline V CDR1 and CDR2: SGHTA, FQGNSA. V lost 1 base, J lost 4 bases, and 22 bases stayed unmatched. The CDR3 nucleotides are TGTGCCAGCAGCTTAGGCTGGGCGTCCGGGACTAGCGGGAGGGCCGGGGATCGGTACGAGCAGTACTTC. It specifies CASSLGWASGTSGRAGDRYEQYF.

CDR3 amino acids: CASSPLNRAGGYTF. The CDR3 DNA is TGTGCCAGCTCTCCACTCAACAGGGCGGGCGGCTACACCTTC. J is TRBJ1-2 and V is TRBV12-3 or TRBV12-4, with D tentatively TRBD1 (6 bases). This CDR3 has 14 residues. Trimming cost V 8 bases and J 8 bases, with 21 bases left between them.

The CDR3 spells CASSLHDLGYTF. Here the CDR3 DNA reads TGTGCCAGCAGTTTACATGATCTTGGCTACACCTTC. V usage is TRBV12-3 or TRBV12-4 and J usage is TRBJ1-2; unclear D gene. The germline V and J ends were trimmed by 2 bases and 7 bases, with 8 bases remaining between them. The CDR3 is 12 amino acids.

As to this clonotype: One junction end disagrees with the germline gene, perhaps due to a read error. The chain combines TRBV7-2 with TRBJ2-4; D is perhaps TRBD1 or TRBD2 (6 bases each). This CDR3 is 17 amino acids long. Germline values: CDR1 SGHTA, CDR2 FQGNSA. The CDR3 reads CASSLVEGGGPKNIRYF. In nucleotides, the CDR3 is TGTGCCAGCAGCTTAGTGGAGGGGGGAGGCCCCAAAAACATTCGGTACTTC.

This clonotype has a count of ten or more. The chain has TRBV28 and TRBJ2-3; D is undetermined. V was trimmed by 3 bases and J by 6 bases, leaving 16 bases between them. Germline loops: CDR1 MDHEN, CDR2 SYDVKM. This CDR3 spans 15 amino acids. The CDR3 coding sequence is TGTGCCAGCAGTTTGGCGAGCTACGAAACGGATACGCAGTATTTT. Its translation: CASSLASYETDTQYF.

This clonotype was seen a few times. This chain uses TRBV7-2 with TRBJ2-7, with D perhaps being TRBD1 or TRBD2 (6 bases each). CDR3 size: 17 residues. Trimming cost V 1 base and J 5 bases, with 21 bases left between them. Germline CDR1 SGHTA, CDR2 FQGNSA. The CDR3 protein is CASSLVGLGADVHEQYF. CDR3 coding DNA: TGTGCCAGCAGCTTAGTGGGACTGGGGGCCGATGTGCACGAGCAGTACTTC.

The chain recombines TRBV28 with TRBJ2-4; 7 bases are shared with TRBD2. CDR1 is MDHEN, CDR2 SYDVKM, per germline. J lost 5 bases, V lost 4 bases, and 8 bases had no gene match. The CDR3 runs to 15 residues. The CDR3: CASSSLGLGENIQYF. The DNA for the CDR3 is TGTGCCAGCAGTTCGCTCGGACTAGGCGAAAACATTCAGTACTTC.

The chain employs TRBV25-1 and TRBJ2-7, with a possible D match to TRBD2 (6 bases). Matching the DNA end better, TRBJ2-5 makes the J call doubtful. There are 13 residues in the CDR3. The germline CDR1 and CDR2 sequences are MGHDK and SYGVNS. The CDR3 nucleotides read TGTGCCAGCAGTGACCAGGGAGGAGAGACCCAGTACTTC. It codes for CASSDQGGETQYF.

The chain uses TRBV28 and TRBJ2-5; maybe TRBD1 (5 bases). The CDR3 spans 15 residues. The V and J ends lost 6 bases and 1 base respectively, with 15 bases between them. From germline, CDR1 is MDHEN and CDR2 SYDVKM. The CDR3 sequence is CASSSVGVAQETQYF. The CDR3 DNA reads as TGTGCCAGCAGCTCCGTAGGGGTGGCCCAAGAGACCCAGTACTTC.

This clonotype was seen ten or more times. The chain uses TRBV10-3 and TRBJ2-1; 7 bases fit TRBD1. V lost 6 bases to trimming and J lost 7 bases; unmatched junction nucleotides: 12. The CDR3 consists of 15 residues. Looked up from germline, CDR1 is ENHRY and CDR2 is SYGVKD. The CDR3 DNA reads TGTGCCATCAGCGGGGACCGGGACAGCGGAAATGAGCAGTTCTTC. It specifies CAISGDRDSGNEQFF.

This clonotype was seen at least ten times. This chain uses TRBV20-1 with TRBJ2-7, with D possibly matching TRBD2 (5 bases). Germline V gene sequence: CDR1 DFQATT, CDR2 SNEGSKA (reference sequence). The ends were cut back, 5 bases at V and 3 bases at J, with 14 bases in the middle. The CDR3 is 13 amino acids. Here the CDR3 reads CSAGGGHNYEQYF. CDR3 nucleotides: TGCAGTGCTGGCGGAGGCCACAACTACGAGCAGTACTTC.

J is TRBJ1-2 and V is TRBV5-1; D uncertain. Trimming removed 0 bases at V and 7 bases at J, with 10 bases between. CDR1 is SGHRS and CDR2 is YFSETQ in the germline V gene. CDR3 length: 13 residues. In DNA form, the CDR3 reads TGCGCCAGCAGCTTGGAAGTCTGGGGTGGCTACACCTTC. Translating it yields CASSLEVWGGYTF.

The chain combines TRBV7-2 with TRBJ2-5; 8 bases align to TRBD2. The V gene's germline CDR1 is SGHTA and CDR2 FQGNSA. The ends lost 7 bases at V and 11 bases at J; junction bases unmatched: 15. This CDR3 spans 14 amino acids. The CDR3 bases are TGTGCCAGCACCGGCGGGACTAGGCCAACCCAGCAGTACTTC. Encoded protein: CASTGGTRPTQQYF. Using reference TRBV7-2 and TRBJ2-5 for the parts outside the CDR3, the full variable domain is GAGVSQSPSNKVTEKGKDVELRCDPISGHTALYWYRQSLGQGLEFLIYFQGNSAPDKSGLPSDRFSAERTGGSVSTLTIQRTQQEDSAVYLCASTGGTRPTQQYFGPGTRLLVL.

The CDR3 nucleotides read TGCAGTGCTTCTCCCCGCGGAGATACGCAGTATTTT. Protein product: CSASPRGDTQYF. The chain is built from TRBV20-1 and TRBJ2-3; no firm D call. CDR3 size: 12 residues. Germline CDR1 reads DFQATT; CDR2 reads SNEGSKA (reference sequence). Trimming cost V 5 bases and J 5 bases, with 11 bases left between them.

This sequence joins TRBV7-3 and TRBJ2-5; 12 nucleotides match TRBD2. V shed 5 bases, J shed 6 bases, and the junction held 7 bases outside the gene matches. Germline loops: CDR1 SGHTA, CDR2 FQGTGA. The CDR3 totals 15 residues. CDR3 loop: CASSMTSGSEKTQYF. CDR3 nucleotides: TGTGCCAGCAGCATGACTAGCGGGAGTGAAAAGACCCAGTACTTC.

The table lists this clonotype with a few counts. The chain links TRBV15 to TRBJ2-5; D might be TRBD1 (6 bases). The CDR3 runs to 18 residues. Germline assignment: CDR1 LNHNV and CDR2 YYDKDF (reference sequence). The V gene lost 1 base and the J gene lost 2 bases, with 20 bases spanning the gap. The CDR3 region is CATSRVLHLVGQQETQYF. For the CDR3, the DNA is TGTGCCACCAGCAGAGTACTTCATCTGGTTGGACAGCAAGAGACCCAGTACTTC.